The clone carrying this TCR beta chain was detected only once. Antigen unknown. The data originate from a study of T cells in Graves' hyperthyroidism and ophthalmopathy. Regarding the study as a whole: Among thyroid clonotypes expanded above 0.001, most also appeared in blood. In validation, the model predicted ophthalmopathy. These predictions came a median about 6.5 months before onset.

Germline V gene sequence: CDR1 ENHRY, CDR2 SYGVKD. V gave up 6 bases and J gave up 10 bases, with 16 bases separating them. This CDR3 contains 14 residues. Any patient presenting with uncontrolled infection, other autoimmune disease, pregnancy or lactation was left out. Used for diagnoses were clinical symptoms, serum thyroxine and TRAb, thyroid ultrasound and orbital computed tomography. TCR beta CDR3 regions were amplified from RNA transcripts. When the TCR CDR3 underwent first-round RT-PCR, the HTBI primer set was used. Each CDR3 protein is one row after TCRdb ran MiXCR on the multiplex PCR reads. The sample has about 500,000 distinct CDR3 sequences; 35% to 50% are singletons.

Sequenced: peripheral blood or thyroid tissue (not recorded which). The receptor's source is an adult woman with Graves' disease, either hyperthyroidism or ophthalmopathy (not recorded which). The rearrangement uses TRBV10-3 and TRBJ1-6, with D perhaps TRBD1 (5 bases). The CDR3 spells CAISQGNEISPLHF. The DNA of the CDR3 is TGTGCCATCAGCCAGGGTAATGAAATCTCACCCCTCCACTTT.